This TCR beta chain was recorded in a study of technical replicates of blood from a few donors. Method: immunoSEQ multiplex PCR; TCRdb's copy keeps in-frame clones and lacks some. The sample shows 55,000 to 85,000 clones, nearly 98% of them seen only once. The CDR3 spans 13 residues. V lost 3 bases and J lost 4; bases outside the gene matches: 2. Per the germline V gene, CDR1 is GTSNPN and CDR2 is SVGIG (reference sequence). The origin of this receptor is a human donor in good health. The rearrangement uses TRBV30 and TRBJ2-7; 11 bases map to TRBD1. Sample: T cells isolated from PBMCs. The CDR3 DNA sequence: TGTGCCTGGAGGGGACAGGGGGGATACGAGCAGTACTTC. The encoded protein is CAWRGQGGYEQYF.